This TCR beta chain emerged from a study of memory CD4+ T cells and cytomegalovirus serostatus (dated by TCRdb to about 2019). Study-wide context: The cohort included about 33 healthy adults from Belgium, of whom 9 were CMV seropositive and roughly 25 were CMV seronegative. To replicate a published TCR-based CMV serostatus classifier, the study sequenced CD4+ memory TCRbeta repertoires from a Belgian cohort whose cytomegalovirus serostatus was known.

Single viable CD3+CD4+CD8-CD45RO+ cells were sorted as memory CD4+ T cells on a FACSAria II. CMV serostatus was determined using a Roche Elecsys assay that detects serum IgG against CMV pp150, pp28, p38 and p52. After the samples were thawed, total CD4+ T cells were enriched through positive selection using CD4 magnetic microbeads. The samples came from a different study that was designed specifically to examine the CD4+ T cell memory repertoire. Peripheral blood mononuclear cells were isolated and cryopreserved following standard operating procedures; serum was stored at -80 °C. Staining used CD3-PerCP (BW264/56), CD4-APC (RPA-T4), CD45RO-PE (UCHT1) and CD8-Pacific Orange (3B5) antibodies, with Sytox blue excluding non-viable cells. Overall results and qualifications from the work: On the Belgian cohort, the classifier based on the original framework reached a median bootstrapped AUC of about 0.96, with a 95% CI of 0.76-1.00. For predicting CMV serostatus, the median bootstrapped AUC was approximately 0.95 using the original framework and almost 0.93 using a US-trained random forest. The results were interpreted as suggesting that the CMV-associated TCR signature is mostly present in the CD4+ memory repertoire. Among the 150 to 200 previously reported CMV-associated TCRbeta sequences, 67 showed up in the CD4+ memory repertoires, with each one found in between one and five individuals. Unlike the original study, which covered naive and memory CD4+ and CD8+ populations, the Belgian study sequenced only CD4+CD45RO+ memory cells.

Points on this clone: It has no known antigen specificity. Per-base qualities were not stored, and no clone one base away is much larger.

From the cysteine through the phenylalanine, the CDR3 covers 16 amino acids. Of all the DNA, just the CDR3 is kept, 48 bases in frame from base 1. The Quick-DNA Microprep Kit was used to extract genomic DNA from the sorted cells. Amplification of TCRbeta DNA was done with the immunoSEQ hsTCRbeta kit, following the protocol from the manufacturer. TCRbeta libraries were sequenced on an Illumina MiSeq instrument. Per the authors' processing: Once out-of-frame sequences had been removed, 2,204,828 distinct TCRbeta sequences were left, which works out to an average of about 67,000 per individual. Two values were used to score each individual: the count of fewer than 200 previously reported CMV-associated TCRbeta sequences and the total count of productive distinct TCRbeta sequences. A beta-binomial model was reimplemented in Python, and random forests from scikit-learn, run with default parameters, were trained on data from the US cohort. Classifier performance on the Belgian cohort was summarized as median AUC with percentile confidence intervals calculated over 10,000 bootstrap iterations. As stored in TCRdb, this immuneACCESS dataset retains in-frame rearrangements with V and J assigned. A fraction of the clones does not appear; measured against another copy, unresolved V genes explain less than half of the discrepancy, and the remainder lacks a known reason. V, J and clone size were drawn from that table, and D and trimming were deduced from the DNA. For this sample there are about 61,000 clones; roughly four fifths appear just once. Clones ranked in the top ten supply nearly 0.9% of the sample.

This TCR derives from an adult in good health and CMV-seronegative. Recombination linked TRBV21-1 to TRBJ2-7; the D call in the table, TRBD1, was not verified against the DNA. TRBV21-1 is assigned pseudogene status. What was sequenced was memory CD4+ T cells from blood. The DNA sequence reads TGTGCCAGCAGCTCGCGACCGGGACAGGGCTCCTACGAGCAGTACTTC. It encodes CASSSRPGQGSYEQYF.